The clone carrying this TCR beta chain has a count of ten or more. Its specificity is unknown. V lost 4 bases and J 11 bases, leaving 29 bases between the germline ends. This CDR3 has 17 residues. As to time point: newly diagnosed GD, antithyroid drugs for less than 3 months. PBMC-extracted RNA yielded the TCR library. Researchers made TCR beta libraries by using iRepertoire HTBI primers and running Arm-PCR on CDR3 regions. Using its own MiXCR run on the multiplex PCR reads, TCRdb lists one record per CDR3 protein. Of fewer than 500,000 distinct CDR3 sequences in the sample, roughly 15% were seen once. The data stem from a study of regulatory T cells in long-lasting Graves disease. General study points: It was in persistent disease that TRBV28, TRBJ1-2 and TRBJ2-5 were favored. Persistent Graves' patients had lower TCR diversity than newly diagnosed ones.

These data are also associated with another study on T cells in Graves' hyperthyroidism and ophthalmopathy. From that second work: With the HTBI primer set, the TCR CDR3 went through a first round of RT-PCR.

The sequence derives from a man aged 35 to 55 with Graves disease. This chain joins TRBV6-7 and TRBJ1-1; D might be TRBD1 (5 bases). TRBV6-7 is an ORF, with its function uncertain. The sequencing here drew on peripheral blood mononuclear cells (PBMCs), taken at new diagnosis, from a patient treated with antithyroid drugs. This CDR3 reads CASSSRQSEWGSLSAFF. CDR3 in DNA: TGTGCCAGCAGTTCCCGACAGTCCGAGTGGGGATCCCTCAGTGCTTTCTTT.